This is a list of T cell receptor beta chains from one sample in a study of T cell responses to AZD1222 COVID-19 vaccine. Sequencing used immunoSEQ multiplex PCR; TCRdb keeps in-frame clones, though not all of them. The sample shows some 150,000 clones, roughly 91% of them seen only once. Specimen: peripheral blood, collected on day 0 of AZD1222 vaccination. All receptors come from an adult in good health. The CDR3 runs from the conserved cysteine through the conserved F or W. Each record gives: clone size, V gene, J gene, D gene, CDR3 DNA, CDR3 protein. D genes are given only for firm matches. Some rows have no size entry. The others give once, few or many, or a class for an expanded clone.

clone_size: -; v_call: TRBV9; j_call: TRBJ2-1; d_call: TRBD1; cdr3_nt: TGTGCCAGCAGCGTAGGAGGGACAGCCAACAATGAGCAGTTCTTC; cdr3_aa: CASSVGGTANNEQFF
clone_size: -; v_call: TRBV7-6; j_call: TRBJ1-6; d_call: -; cdr3_nt: TGTGCCAGCAGCTTACAGGGGAGCGATTCACCCCTCCACTTT; cdr3_aa: CASSLQGSDSPLHF
clone_size: -; v_call: TRBV18; j_call: TRBJ1-2; d_call: -; cdr3_nt: TGTGCCAGCTCACCCTCTAGCGCCCAGGGTACAACTAACTATGGCTACACCTTC; cdr3_aa: CASSPSSAQGTTNYGYTF
clone_size: -; v_call: TRBV6-2/TRBV6-3; j_call: TRBJ1-2; d_call: -; cdr3_nt: TGTGCCAGCAGTTACGATATGGGGGCCTTCTATGGCTACACCTTC; cdr3_aa: CASSYDMGAFYGYTF
clone_size: -; v_call: TRBV5-1; j_call: TRBJ1-2; d_call: -; cdr3_nt: TGCGCCAGCAGCTTGACGGGCTCCACTCACAGGGTCTCCTATGGCTACACCTTC; cdr3_aa: CASSLTGSTHRVSYGYTF
clone_size: -; v_call: TRBV9; j_call: TRBJ1-1; d_call: -; cdr3_nt: TGTGCCAGCAGCGCCGAAGCGAACACTGAAGCTTTCTTT; cdr3_aa: CASSAEANTEAFF
clone_size: once; v_call: TRBV4-1; j_call: TRBJ2-1; d_call: TRBD2; cdr3_nt: TGCGCCAGCAACCCGCAGATACTAGCGGGGTTGGGGAATGAGCAGTTCTTC; cdr3_aa: CASNPQILAGLGNEQFF
clone_size: -; v_call: TRBV4-1; j_call: TRBJ1-2; d_call: -; cdr3_nt: TGCGCCAGCAGGGATATTAAACAGACGTCCCGTGGCTACACCTTC; cdr3_aa: CASRDIKQTSRGYTF
clone_size: once; v_call: TRBV7-9; j_call: TRBJ1-2; d_call: TRBD1; cdr3_nt: TGTGCCAGCAGCTTCGCGGACAGGGCTCCGCATGGCTACACCTTC; cdr3_aa: CASSFADRAPHGYTF
clone_size: -; v_call: TRBV30; j_call: TRBJ1-2; d_call: TRBD1; cdr3_nt: TGTGCCTGGAGGGGACAGTCCTATGGCTACACCTTC; cdr3_aa: CAWRGQSYGYTF
clone_size: -; v_call: TRBV30; j_call: TRBJ1-6; d_call: -; cdr3_nt: TGTGCCTGGAGTGTGGGCGGTAATTCACCCCTCCACTTT; cdr3_aa: CAWSVGGNSPLHF
clone_size: once; v_call: TRBV7-9; j_call: TRBJ1-1; d_call: TRBD1; cdr3_nt: TGTGCCAGCAGCCACAGGGGATTGGGGGCTTTCTTT; cdr3_aa: CASSHRGLGAFF
clone_size: -; v_call: TRBV4-1; j_call: TRBJ2-7; d_call: TRBD1; cdr3_nt: TGCGCCAGCAGCCAAGATTGGACAGGGGCCTACGAGCAGTACTTC; cdr3_aa: CASSQDWTGAYEQYF
clone_size: -; v_call: TRBV19; j_call: TRBJ2-5; d_call: -; cdr3_nt: TGTGCCAGTTCGAGGACATTCCCCCCCGGAGAGACCCAGTACTTC; cdr3_aa: CASSRTFPPGETQYF
clone_size: -; v_call: TRBV24-1; j_call: TRBJ1-2; d_call: -; cdr3_nt: TGTGCCACCAGTAGCAGGGGAGGAAACTATGGCTACACCTTC; cdr3_aa: CATSSRGGNYGYTF
clone_size: -; v_call: TRBV29-1; j_call: TRBJ1-2; d_call: -; cdr3_nt: TGCAGCGTTGGGGGGTACACCGATGGCTACACCTTC; cdr3_aa: CSVGGYTDGYTF
clone_size: -; v_call: TRBV9; j_call: TRBJ1-2; d_call: -; cdr3_nt: TGTGCCAGCAGCCTTCAGGGAAACTATGGCTACACCTTC; cdr3_aa: CASSLQGNYGYTF
clone_size: -; v_call: TRBV11-3; j_call: TRBJ1-1; d_call: -; cdr3_nt: TGTGCCAGCAGCTCACCGGACACGGGGAACACTGAAGCTTTCTTT; cdr3_aa: CASSSPDTGNTEAFF
clone_size: -; v_call: TRBV7-2; j_call: TRBJ1-3; d_call: -; cdr3_nt: TGTGCCAGCAGCTTAGTTCGGTTGGGAGGAAACACCATATATTTT; cdr3_aa: CASSLVRLGGNTIYF
clone_size: few; v_call: TRBV18; j_call: TRBJ2-1; d_call: -; cdr3_nt: TGTGCCAGCTCTCTCGGACAGCATGAGCAGTTCTTC; cdr3_aa: CASSLGQHEQFF
clone_size: -; v_call: TRBV27; j_call: TRBJ2-2; d_call: -; cdr3_nt: TGTGCCAGCAGCGTGACAGCAACTGCGAACACCGGGGAGCTGTTTTTT; cdr3_aa: CASSVTATANTGELFF
clone_size: -; v_call: TRBV10-3; j_call: TRBJ1-5; d_call: -; cdr3_nt: TGTGCCACCTCGGACGGTAATCAGCCCCAGCATTTT; cdr3_aa: CATSDGNQPQHF
clone_size: -; v_call: TRBV10-3; j_call: TRBJ1-2; d_call: -; cdr3_nt: TGTGCCATCAGTGAGAGGGGGGACTATGGCTACACCTTC; cdr3_aa: CAISERGDYGYTF
clone_size: -; v_call: TRBV6-2/TRBV6-3; j_call: TRBJ1-1; d_call: -; cdr3_nt: TGTGCCAGCAGTTCCTTCGGTAGGGGGACTGAAGCTTTCTTT; cdr3_aa: CASSSFGRGTEAFF
clone_size: -; v_call: TRBV4-1; j_call: TRBJ1-3; d_call: -; cdr3_nt: TGCGCCAGCAGCCAAGTGGGAAACTCTGGAAACACCATATATTTT; cdr3_aa: CASSQVGNSGNTIYF
clone_size: -; v_call: TRBV4-2; j_call: TRBJ1-6; d_call: -; cdr3_nt: TGTGCCAGCAGCCAAGTTAACGGCGCTAGGGAAGGCTATAATTCACCCCTCCACTTT; cdr3_aa: CASSQVNGAREGYNSPLHF
clone_size: -; v_call: TRBV2; j_call: TRBJ2-1; d_call: TRBD1; cdr3_nt: TGTGCCAGCGGCCGGGACAGGGTACAGTTCTTC; cdr3_aa: CASGRDRVQFF